These 27 T cell receptor beta chains were all obtained from the same sample, sequenced in a study of cytomegalovirus exposure and HLA in healthy donors. Primers for the PCR totalled 60 Vbeta and 13 Jbeta. Using immunoSEQ multiplex PCR, the repertoire was profiled, and TCRdb retains in-frame clones only, with some absent. Here the sample spans about 250,000 clones, 80% being singletons. The sample was PBMCs. The receptors shown here come from a girl between 2 and 10 years old in good health and CMV-seronegative.

The chain couples TRBV19 to TRBJ2-3; D perhaps matches TRBD2 (6 bases). The germline gives CDR1 LNHDA, CDR2 SQIVND (reference sequence). The CDR3 has 14 amino acids. V was pared by 3 bases and J by 4 bases, with 11 bases between. The CDR3 loop reads CASSIPGVADTQYF. Written as DNA, the CDR3 is TGTGCCAGTAGTATCCCGGGAGTCGCAGATACGCAGTATTTT. Full variable domain (remainder filled in from reference TRBV19 and TRBJ2-3): DGGITQSPKYLFRKEGQNVTLSCEQNLNHDAMYWYRQDPGQGLRLIYYSQIVNDFQKGDIAEGYSVSREKKESFPLTVTSAQKNPTAFYLCASSIPGVADTQYFGPGTRLTVL.

This chain links TRBV7-8 with TRBJ2-7, with a weak D call TRBD1 (5 bases). The V and J ends lost 2 bases and 2 bases respectively, with 10 bases between them. This CDR3 contains 14 residues. In germline, CDR1 is SGHVS, CDR2 FQNEAQ. CDR3 amino acids: CASSLRGPTYEQYF. The CDR3 nucleotides read TGTGCCAGCAGCTTAAGGGGCCCGACCTACGAGCAGTACTTC.

J is TRBJ2-2 and V is TRBV7-3; D remains unclear. The CDR3 length is 17 residues. Germline V gives CDR1 SGHTA, CDR2 FQGTGA. V was cut by 3 bases and J by 6 bases, with 20 bases left in between. CDR3 nucleotides: TGTGCCAGCAGCTTCCACTCATCAACTAACTACCCCGGGGAGCTGTTTTTT. Protein sequence: CASSFHSSTNYPGELFF. Variable domain in full (rest from reference TRBV7-3 and TRBJ2-2): GAGVSQTPSNKVTEKGKYVELRCDPISGHTALYWYRQSLGQGPEFLIYFQGTGAADDSGLPNDRFFAVRPEGSVSTLKIQRTERGDSAVYLCASSFHSSTNYPGELFFGEGSRLTVL.

The CDR3 here is CASSLRSGGFYNEQFF. CDR3 bases: TGCGCCAGCAGCTTGAGGAGCGGGGGTTTCTACAATGAGCAGTTCTTC. This chain connects TRBV5-1 to TRBJ2-1; 8 bases match TRBD2. In germline, CDR1 is SGHRS, CDR2 YFSETQ. The CDR3 has 16 residues. Trimming took 1 base from V and 3 from J; bases not matched to a gene: 6.

This clone came up a few times. The V and J genes are TRBV7-4 and TRBJ1-1; a weak D match, TRBD1 (6 bases). Germline V gives CDR1 SGHVT, CDR2 SQSDAQ. Deletions cut 6 bases from V and 1 base from J, with 12 bases between. The CDR3 extends over 14 amino acids. The CDR3 nucleotides are TGTGCCAGCAGTATTACAGGGTCGAACACTGAAGCTTTCTTT. The encoded protein is CASSITGSNTEAFF.

The chain couples TRBV4-1 to TRBJ1-4, with 9 bases that match TRBD1. J was trimmed by 10 bases and V by 1 base; bases with no gene match: 7. The CDR3 totals 15 residues. Germline CDR1 MGHRA, CDR2 YSYEKL. The CDR3 nucleotides are TGCGCCAGCAGCCAAGTTTTACAGGGGGCAGGAAAACTGTTTTTT. This gives the protein CASSQVLQGAGKLFF.

The chain couples TRBV6-6 to TRBJ2-2; D call uncertain. The CDR3 is 12 residues long. CDR1 is MNHNY, CDR2 SVGAGI, per germline (reference sequence). Trimming took 2 bases from V and 7 from J, leaving 5 bases between them. CDR3 residues: CASSYTGGELFF. DNA of the CDR3: TGTGCCAGCAGTTACACGGGCGGGGAGCTGTTTTTT.

This CDR3 reads CASGGLPYEQYF. DNA of the CDR3: TGTGCCAGCGGGGGGTTACCCTACGAGCAGTACTTC. This sequence joins TRBV7-2 and TRBJ2-7; D perhaps matches TRBD2 (6 bases). V gave up 8 bases and J gave up 2 bases, with 10 bases separating them. The CDR3 extends over 12 amino acids. CDR1 is SGHTA, CDR2 FQGNSA, per germline. The entire variable domain, with the rest obtained from reference TRBV7-2 and TRBJ2-7, is as follows: GAGVSQSPSNKVTEKGKDVELRCDPISGHTALYWYRQSLGQGLEFLIYFQGNSAPDKSGLPSDRFSAERTGGSVSTLTIQRTQQEDSAVYLCASGGLPYEQYFGPGTRLTVT.

The V and J genes are TRBV27 and TRBJ2-7; TRBD1 matches at 9 bases. The germline V gene encodes CDR1 MNHEY and CDR2 SMNVEV (reference sequence). This CDR3 region has 15 residues. The V segment lost 5 bases and the J segment 1 base; nucleotides outside the gene matches: 6. CDR3 nucleotide sequence: TGTGCCAGCAGTACAGACAGGGGGGGATCCTACGAGCAGTACTTC. Its translation: CASSTDRGGSYEQYF.

V gene TRBV2 combines with J gene TRBJ2-5, with D possibly TRBD2 on 5 matching bases. This CDR3 has 11 amino acids. The germline V gene has CDR1 SNHLY and CDR2 FYNNEI. V was pared by 10 bases and J by 5 bases, with 11 bases between. The CDR3 region is CANQLGETQYF. The CDR3 DNA follows: TGTGCCAACCAACTAGGGGAGACCCAGTACTTC.

J is TRBJ1-2 and V is TRBV27; maybe TRBD1 (5 bases). There are 16 residues in the CDR3. V lost 4 bases and J lost 3, with 18 bases in between. CDR1 is MNHEY, CDR2 SMNVEV, per germline (reference sequence). CDR3 sequence reads: CASSSGGGRGHYGYTF. CDR3 bases: TGTGCCAGCAGTTCCGGGGGGGGTAGAGGACACTATGGCTACACCTTC.

This clone was seen once. V usage is TRBV27 and J usage is TRBJ1-1; 8 bases fit TRBD1. The V gene's germline CDR1 is MNHEY and CDR2 SMNVEV (reference sequence). Losses at the gene ends were 6 bases for V and 1 base for J; bases not matched to a gene: 4. The CDR3 is made up of 14 amino acids. The CDR3 DNA reads TGTGCCAGCAGCAACAGGGGGAGGAACACTGAAGCTTTCTTT. The encoded protein is CASSNRGRNTEAFF.

This clone was seen more than once but under ten times. V and J are TRBV28 and TRBJ1-3, with D hard to call. The length of the CDR3 is 16 residues. CDR1 MDHEN and CDR2 SYDVKM come from the germline V gene. V dropped 6 bases and J dropped 3 bases, with 18 bases sitting between them. CDR3 in amino acids: CASSPSTRFFGNTIYF. The CDR3 coding sequence is TGTGCCAGCAGCCCTTCTACCCGCTTTTTTGGAAACACCATATATTTT.

The V and J genes are TRBV5-1 and TRBJ2-5; 12 nucleotides line up with TRBD2. There are 16 residues in the CDR3. Germline-derived CDR1 and CDR2 are SGHRS and YFSETQ. After removal of 2 bases from V and 2 bases from J, the junction contained 4 bases not matched to a gene. The chain's CDR3 is CASSFFGLAGQETQYF. The CDR3 coding sequence is TGCGCCAGCAGCTTCTTCGGACTAGCGGGGCAAGAGACCCAGTACTTC. Drawing the rest from reference TRBV5-1 and TRBJ2-5, the complete variable domain is KAGVTQTPRYLIKTRGQQVTLSCSPISGHRSVSWYQQTPGQGLQFLFEYFSETQRNKGNFPGRFSGRQFSNSRSEMNVSTLELGDSALYLCASSFFGLAGQETQYFGPGTRLLVL.

The chain combines TRBV29-1 with TRBJ1-2; the match to TRBD1 covers 9 bases. Per germline, CDR1 SQVTM and CDR2 ANQGSEA. The junction had 16 bases not matched to a gene; V was cut back by 0 bases and J by 5 bases. There are 18 residues in the CDR3. As DNA, the CDR3 is TGCAGCGTTGAAGATCCGGTCCCGGGACAGGGTAATGGGTATGGCTACACCTTC. The encoded protein is CSVEDPVPGQGNGYGYTF.

The sample holds a few counts of this clone. The chain couples TRBV29-1 to TRBJ1-5, with TRBD1 matching 9 bases. Looked up from germline, CDR1 is SQVTM and CDR2 is ANQGSEA. CDR3 length: 14 amino acids. V was pared by 8 bases and J by 3 bases, with 8 bases of the junction left unmatched. The CDR3 loop is CSTADRGLNQPQHF. CDR3 DNA sequence: TGCAGCACTGCGGACAGGGGTCTCAATCAGCCCCAGCATTTT.

The gene calls are TRBV9 and TRBJ2-3; D is unresolved. The CDR3 length is 13 residues. V was trimmed by 7 bases and J by 1 base, leaving 10 bases between them. Germline-derived CDR1 and CDR2 are SGDLS and YYNGEE. CDR3 amino acids: CASGRLGTDTQYF. The CDR3 DNA reads as TGTGCCAGCGGTCGGCTAGGCACAGATACGCAGTATTTT.

This clone was picked up a small number of times. V gene TRBV27 combines with J gene TRBJ1-5; the D gene is possibly TRBD1 (5 bases). In germline, CDR1 is MNHEY, CDR2 SMNVEV (reference sequence). The CDR3 extends over 14 amino acids. V was pared by 1 base and J by 4 bases, with 8 bases between. The CDR3 is CASSLFRDNQPQHF. CDR3 DNA: TGTGCCAGCAGTTTATTCAGGGATAATCAGCCCCAGCATTTT.

This chain joins TRBV4-1 and TRBJ1-4; 8 bases fit TRBD1. The CDR3 runs to 18 residues. The germline gives CDR1 MGHRA, CDR2 YSYEKL. Losses at the gene ends were 0 bases for V and 6 bases for J; bases not matched to a gene: 12. The CDR3 DNA sequence: TGCGCCAGCAGCCAAGAGTGGCAGGGGGCTTTCCGGTATGAAAAACTGTTTTTT. As protein: CASSQEWQGAFRYEKLFF.

This sequence joins TRBV5-1 and TRBJ2-3; perhaps TRBD1 as D (6 bases). The CDR3 totals 15 residues. CDR1 is SGHRS, CDR2 YFSETQ, per germline. Trimming took off 4 bases at V and 1 base at J, with 13 bases between the two ends. CDR3 bases: TGCGCCAGCAGCCAGGGGATTAGTGGCACAGATACGCAGTATTTT. As protein: CASSQGISGTDTQYF.

V gene TRBV28 combines with J gene TRBJ2-1; 7 nucleotides line up with TRBD2. The J segment lost 1 base and the V segment lost 3 bases, leaving 6 bases of the junction unmatched. Germline assignment: CDR1 MDHEN and CDR2 SYDVKM. The CDR3 sequence is 16 residues long. CDR3 coding DNA: TGTGCCAGCAGTTTCCGAGGCGGGAGTTCCTACAATGAGCAGTTCTTC. Encoded protein: CASSFRGGSSYNEQFF.

The V and J genes are TRBV6-6 and TRBJ1-2; D call uncertain. The CDR3 has 16 residues. Per the germline V gene, CDR1 is MNHNY and CDR2 is SVGAGI (reference sequence). The ends were cut back, 2 bases at V and 5 bases at J, with 18 bases in the middle. CDR3 in amino acids: CASSYPPRSSGYGYTF. The CDR3 nucleotides read TGTGCCAGCAGTTACCCCCCAAGGTCAAGCGGTTATGGCTACACCTTC.

The chain joins TRBV28 to TRBJ1-5; D ambiguous. Germline CDR1 reads MDHEN; CDR2 reads SYDVKM. With 5 bases removed from V and 3 bases from J, the gap between germline ends came to 8 bases. CDR3 length equals 13 residues. CDR3: CASSRQDNQPQHF. The CDR3 DNA follows: TGTGCCAGCAGTAGGCAGGACAATCAGCCCCAGCATTTT.

The chain carries TRBV5-1 and TRBJ1-2; 10 bases align to TRBD1. In germline, CDR1 is SGHRS, CDR2 YFSETQ. With 0 bases clipped from V and 6 bases from J, the junction kept 11 bases outside the gene matches. The CDR3 totals 17 residues. The CDR3 loop reads CASSLDRTGGRTNGYTF. The CDR3 DNA reads TGCGCCAGCAGCTTGGATCGGACAGGGGGAAGGACGAATGGCTACACCTTC.

The V gene is TRBV9, the J gene TRBJ2-7; D possibly corresponds to TRBD2 (6 bases). This CDR3 comprises 15 residues. Between the trimmed V and J ends, which lost 2 bases and 0 bases, there was a span of 12 bases. Germline V CDR1 and CDR2: SGDLS, YYNGEE. The CDR3 region is CASSVGEVDSYEQYF. The CDR3 coding sequence is TGTGCCAGCAGCGTTGGGGAGGTCGACTCCTACGAGCAGTACTTC.

V is TRBV28 and J is TRBJ2-3, with 13 bases fitting TRBD2. J gave up 7 bases and V 5 bases, and 9 bases lay outside the gene matches. This CDR3 region has 16 residues. Germline CDR1 is MDHEN and CDR2 is SYDVKM. This CDR3 is CASSPGTSGTSYTQYF. As DNA, the CDR3 is TGTGCCAGCAGTCCAGGGACTAGCGGGACCTCTTATACGCAGTATTTT.

The CDR3 coding sequence is TGTGCCAGCAGCCCCACTAGCGGGAGTAGTGATGAGCAGTTCTTC. Protein product: CASSPTSGSSDEQFF. The chain joins TRBV4-2 to TRBJ2-1; 11 bases agree with TRBD2. CDR1 and CDR2 from the germline V gene are LGHNA and YNFKEQ. The CDR3 contains 15 residues. V lost 4 bases to trimming and J lost 8 bases; unmatched junction nucleotides: 7.